Following are 8 T cell receptor beta chains from one sample sequenced in a study of blood T cell repertoires in COVID-19. The protocol was immunoSEQ multiplex PCR, while the TCRdb copy is restricted to in-frame clones and leaves out a portion. The profile shows a few hundred thousand clones, about 87% of them singletons. Sequenced input: peripheral blood. These receptors originate from a human donor in a cohort sampled during active COVID-19.

The chain carries TRBV24-1 and TRBJ2-1; weak D call: TRBD1 (5 bases). CDR3 size: 13 residues. The V end was cut by 4 bases, the J end by 5 bases, with 8 bases between. CDR1 KGHDR and CDR2 SFDVKD come from the germline V gene. The CDR3 coding sequence is TGTGCCACCAGTGAGGCAGGGCACAATGAGCAGTTCTTC. It specifies CATSEAGHNEQFF.

This chain links TRBV10-2 with TRBJ2-7, with 15 bases that match TRBD2. V shed 2 bases and J 2 bases; nucleotides not matched to a gene: 7. There are 18 residues in the CDR3. The germline V gene encodes CDR1 WSHSY and CDR2 SAAADI. CDR3 sequence reads: CASSEGLAGGTTPYEQYF. CDR3 in DNA: TGCGCCAGCAGTGAGGGACTAGCGGGAGGGACCACCCCCTACGAGCAGTACTTC.

The chain carries TRBV7-2 and TRBJ1-5; D is perhaps TRBD1 (5 bases). V was pared by 8 bases and J by 0 bases, with 23 bases between. This CDR3 contains 18 residues. The germline gives CDR1 SGHTA, CDR2 FQGNSA. The CDR3 here is CASALSSGGRYSNQPQHF. The CDR3 DNA is TGTGCCAGCGCCCTTAGTAGTGGGGGGAGATATAGCAATCAGCCCCAGCATTTT.

Of note for this clone: One end of the junction fails to match germline, which may point to a read error. This chain uses TRBV6-5 with TRBJ2-7; D might be TRBD1 (6 bases). Per germline, CDR1 MNHEY and CDR2 SVGAGI. The CDR3 is 13 residues long. CDR3 amino acids: CASRSNIRTPGDF. The CDR3 coding sequence is TGTGCCAGCAGATCAAATATAAGGACCCCAGGGGACTTC.

This clone was counted between two and nine times. The CDR3 nucleotides are TGCGCCAGCAGTGAAAAGTCAGGGGGCCGCAATCAGCCCCAGCATTTT. This encodes CASSEKSGGRNQPQHF. This chain connects TRBV10-1 to TRBJ1-5; the match to TRBD1 covers 8 bases. Germline CDR1 WNHNN, CDR2 SYGVQD (reference sequence). The CDR3 length is 16 residues. The ends lost 3 bases at V and 2 bases at J; junction bases unmatched: 6.

Concerning this clone itself: The sample contains more than one DNA sequence encoding this CDR3. The chain joins TRBV6-5 to TRBJ1-1, with D perhaps matching TRBD1 (5 bases). The ends were cut back, 0 bases at V and 5 bases at J, with 10 bases in the middle. Germline V gives CDR1 MNHEY, CDR2 SVGAGI. The CDR3 extends over 14 amino acids. The CDR3 coding sequence is TGTGCCAGCAGTTACTCGAGTGGGGGGACTGAAGCTTTCTTT. As protein: CASSYSSGGTEAFF.

The gene calls are TRBV19 and TRBJ1-2; 8 bases fit TRBD1. The V and J ends lost 1 base and 6 bases, in that order; junction bases with no gene match: 13. There are 17 residues in the CDR3. Germline CDR1 reads LNHDA; CDR2 reads SQIVND (reference sequence). CDR3 nucleotides: TGTGCCAGTAGTATAGTCTGGGAGGACAGGGCCTCCGATGGCTACACCTTC. It codes for CASSIVWEDRASDGYTF.

The J gene is TRBJ2-7, the V gene TRBV28; 11 bases are shared with TRBD2. CDR1 and CDR2 (germline): MDHEN, SYDVKM. CDR3 size: 16 residues. Trimming removed 6 bases from V and 3 bases from J; junction bases left unmatched: 10. The CDR3 here is CASRRPSGTSGYEQYF. Here the CDR3 DNA reads TGTGCCAGCAGGCGCCCCTCCGGGACTAGCGGCTACGAGCAGTACTTC.